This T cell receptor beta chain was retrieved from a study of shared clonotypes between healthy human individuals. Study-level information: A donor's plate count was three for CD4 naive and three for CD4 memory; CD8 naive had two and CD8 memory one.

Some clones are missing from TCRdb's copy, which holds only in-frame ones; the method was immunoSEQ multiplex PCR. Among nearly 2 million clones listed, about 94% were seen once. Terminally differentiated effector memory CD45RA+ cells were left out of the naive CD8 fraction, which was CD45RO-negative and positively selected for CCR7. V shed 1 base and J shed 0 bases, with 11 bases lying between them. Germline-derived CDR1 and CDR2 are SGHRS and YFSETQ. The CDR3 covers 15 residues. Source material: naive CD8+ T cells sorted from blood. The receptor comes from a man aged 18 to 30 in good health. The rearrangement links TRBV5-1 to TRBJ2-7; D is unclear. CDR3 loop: CASSLWSRDSYEQYF. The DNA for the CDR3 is TGCGCCAGCAGCTTGTGGTCACGTGACTCCTACGAGCAGTACTTC.